The source of this TCR beta chain is a study of T cell repertoires in cytomegalovirus infection. About the study: Matching HLA type, along with CMV infection, was indicated by public TCR beta signatures.

This clonotype has just a few counts. Its target is not known. TCRdb itself ran the reads through MiXCR, one entry per CDR3 protein. The sample shows more than 50,000 distinct CDR3 sequences, roughly a third of them seen only once. Regarding the study as a whole: The study identified carriers of CMV plus the relevant HLA from cumulative public TCR beta family frequency. Clonotypes of TCR beta that were HLA-C-restricted and CMV-specific dominated the ex vivo response.

The origin of this receptor is a human donor in good health (CMV status not recorded). Some clones in this sample may be carry-over from other donors' samples. Sequenced input: PBMCs, sequenced either directly or after in vitro stimulation (not recorded which).

The CDR3 protein is CASSLAIGSGAETQYF. CDR3 nucleotide sequence: TGTGCCAGCAGCTTAGCGATCGGTAGCGGGGCGGAGACCCAGTACTTC. This chain uses TRBV7-6 with TRBJ2-5, with TRBD2 matching 8 bases. V lost 0 bases and J lost 5; bases outside the gene matches: 8. The CDR3 loop spans 16 amino acids. The V gene's germline CDR1 is SGHVS and CDR2 FNYEAQ.